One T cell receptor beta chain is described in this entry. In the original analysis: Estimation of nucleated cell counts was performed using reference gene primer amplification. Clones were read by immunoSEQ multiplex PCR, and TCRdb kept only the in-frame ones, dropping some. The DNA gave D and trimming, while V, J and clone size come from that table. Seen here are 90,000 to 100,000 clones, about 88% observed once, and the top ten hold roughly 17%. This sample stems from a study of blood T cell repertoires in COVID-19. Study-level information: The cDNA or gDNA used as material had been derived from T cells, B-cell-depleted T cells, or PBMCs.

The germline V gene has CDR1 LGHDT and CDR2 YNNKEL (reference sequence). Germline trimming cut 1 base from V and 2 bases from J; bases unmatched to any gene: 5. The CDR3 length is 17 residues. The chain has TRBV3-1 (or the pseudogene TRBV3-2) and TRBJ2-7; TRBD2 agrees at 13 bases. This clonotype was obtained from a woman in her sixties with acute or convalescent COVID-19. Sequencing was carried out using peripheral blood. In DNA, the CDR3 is TGTGCCAGCAGCCAAGGGACTAGCGGGGGTCTCCCCTACGAGCAGTACTTC. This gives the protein CASSQGTSGGLPYEQYF.